This entry is about one TCR beta chain. What it recognizes is unknown. Expressed TCRB transcripts got sequenced, as all isolated RNA was reverse transcribed. Libraries were prepared by immunoSEQ multiplex PCR; TCRdb keeps only in-frame clonotypes and omits some of them. In the table there are around 690,000 clones, over 10% of which are singletons. The CDR3 sequence is 11 residues long. Germline CDR1 reads SEHNR; CDR2 reads FQNEAQ (reference sequence). V lost 7 bases, J lost 6 bases, and 7 bases lay in between. These data are taken from a study of beta chain features in type 1 diabetes. Study-wide background: Sorted cells numbering 107,917,701 were examined across all samples.

General study points: Compared to healthy donors, patients appeared to have naive, central memory and Treg TCRB repertoires that were more alike. Type 1 diabetes patients had moderately but significantly shorter TCRB CDR3s in all four CD4+ subsets.

The sequencing input was naive CD4+ T cells from blood. The clonotype originates from a young man with type 1 diabetes. The chain recombines TRBV7-9 with TRBJ2-1; D ambiguous. DNA of the CDR3: TGTGCCAGCATGGCATTCAATGAGCAGTTCTTC. Translated, it gives CASMAFNEQFF.